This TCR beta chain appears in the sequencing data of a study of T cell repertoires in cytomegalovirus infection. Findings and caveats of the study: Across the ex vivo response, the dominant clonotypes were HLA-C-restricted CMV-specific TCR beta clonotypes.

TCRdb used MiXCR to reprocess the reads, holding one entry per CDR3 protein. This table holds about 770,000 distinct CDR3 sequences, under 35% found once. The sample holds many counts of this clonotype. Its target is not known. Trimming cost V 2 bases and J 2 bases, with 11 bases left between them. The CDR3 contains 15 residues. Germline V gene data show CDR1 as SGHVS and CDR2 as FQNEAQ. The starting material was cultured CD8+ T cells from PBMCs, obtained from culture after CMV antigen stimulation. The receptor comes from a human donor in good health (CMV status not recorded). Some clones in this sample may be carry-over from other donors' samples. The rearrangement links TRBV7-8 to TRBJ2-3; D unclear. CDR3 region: CASSLRRVPTDTQYF. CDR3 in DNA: TGTGCCAGCAGCTTACGTCGAGTACCCACAGATACGCAGTATTTT.